This entry lists 21 T cell receptor beta chains sequenced from one sample in a study of blood T cell repertoires in COVID-19. The data were produced by immunoSEQ multiplex PCR, yet TCRdb's version contains in-frame clones alone and is incomplete. The table has 45,000 to 65,000 clones, 80% to 90% seen once. Sequenced material: peripheral blood. The receptors here all came from an older woman with acute or convalescent COVID-19.

This clone turned up a few times. The rearrangement joins TRBV28 to TRBJ1-4; 7 bases fit TRBD1. The trim removed 3 bases at V and 5 bases at J, leaving 6 bases unmatched. The CDR3 extends over 15 amino acids. Germline V gene sequence: CDR1 MDHEN, CDR2 SYDVKM. The CDR3 loop reads CASSFAGTANEKLFF. The CDR3 DNA sequence: TGTGCCAGCAGTTTCGCCGGGACAGCAAATGAAAAACTGTTTTTT.

The chain couples TRBV5-6 to TRBJ2-2; the D gene is possibly TRBD1 (5 bases). Trimming stripped 2 bases from V and 5 bases from J, with 10 bases between. Germline-derived CDR1 and CDR2 are SGHDT and YYEEEE. The CDR3 spans 14 residues. CDR3: CASSFDQGTGELFF. CDR3 bases: TGTGCCAGCAGCTTCGATCAGGGAACCGGGGAGCTGTTTTTT.

Details on this clone: In the same sample, other DNA sequences code for this CDR3. The genes are TRBV19 and TRBJ1-1, with TRBD1 matching 9 bases. In germline, CDR1 is LNHDA, CDR2 SQIVND (reference sequence). J gave up 0 bases and V 5 bases, and 7 bases lay outside the gene matches. This CDR3 comprises 16 residues. The CDR3, as DNA: TGTGCCAGTAGTTCGGACAGGGGATACATGAACACTGAAGCTTTCTTT. It translates to CASSSDRGYMNTEAFF.

This clone was seen just once. This rearrangement joins TRBV29-1 to TRBJ1-3; possible D gene TRBD1, 6 bases. The germline V gene has CDR1 SQVTM and CDR2 ANQGSEA. The CDR3 length is 13 residues. Trimming cost V 6 bases and J 0 bases, with 9 bases left between them. The CDR3 coding sequence is TGCAGCGTCGTACAGGGCTCTGGAAACACCATATATTTT. It encodes CSVVQGSGNTIYF.

The chain recombines TRBV30 with TRBJ2-1; unclear D gene. With 0 bases removed from V and 1 base from J, the gap between germline ends came to 16 bases. Germline V gene data show CDR1 as GTSNPN and CDR2 as SVGIG (reference sequence). The length of the CDR3 is 17 residues. CDR3 in amino acids: CAWSVVRLSESYNEQFF. The CDR3, as DNA: TGTGCCTGGAGTGTAGTACGACTGTCTGAGTCCTACAATGAGCAGTTCTTC.

The J gene is TRBJ2-3, the V gene TRBV28; 15 nucleotides agree with TRBD2. The CDR3 length is 16 residues. Germline V gene data show CDR1 as MDHEN and CDR2 as SYDVKM. Trimming took 4 bases from V and 9 from J; bases not matched to a gene: 8. DNA of the CDR3: TGTGCCAGCAGTTGGACTAGCGGGGGGGGGCGTTCGACGCAGTATTTT. It translates to CASSWTSGGGRSTQYF.

The chain combines TRBV5-5 with TRBJ2-7, with 11 bases fitting TRBD1. This CDR3 region has 14 residues. Per germline, CDR1 SGHKS and CDR2 YYEKEE (reference sequence). With 4 bases clipped from V and 4 bases from J, the junction kept 4 bases outside the gene matches. As DNA, the CDR3 is TGTGCCAGCAGCAGGGGACAGGGGGTGTACGAGCAGTACTTC. Translation gives CASSRGQGVYEQYF.

The chain recombines TRBV9 with TRBJ1-6; 9 nucleotides match TRBD1. The CDR3 runs to 17 residues. Trimming took 0 bases from V and 3 from J; bases not matched to a gene: 4. Germline V gene sequence: CDR1 SGDLS, CDR2 YYNGEE. The DNA of the CDR3 is TGTGCCAGCAGCGTAGGACCGGGACAGGGCTATAATTCACCCCTCCACTTT. Translation gives CASSVGPGQGYNSPLHF.

The V gene is TRBV15, the J gene TRBJ2-7; possible D gene TRBD2, 6 bases. The V end lost 5 bases, the J end lost 1 base, and 15 bases lay between the germline ends. The CDR3 spans 15 residues. The germline V gene encodes CDR1 LNHNV and CDR2 YYDKDF (reference sequence). CDR3 sequence: CATSSGRGLSYEQYF. The CDR3 DNA follows: TGTGCCACCAGCTCTGGACGGGGACTGTCCTACGAGCAGTACTTC.

This clone was seen a few times. The CDR3 DNA reads as TGTGCCAGTAGAAAGCCGACAGGGGAAGGAGGTTACAATGAGCAGTTCTTC. Translated, it gives CASRKPTGEGGYNEQFF. The rearrangement links TRBV19 to TRBJ2-1, with TRBD1 matching 8 bases. The CDR3 has 17 residues. The V gene's germline CDR1 is LNHDA and CDR2 SQIVND (reference sequence). The V segment lost 6 bases and the J segment 4 bases; nucleotides outside the gene matches: 14. The whole variable domain, filled in from reference TRBV19 and TRBJ2-1, reads DGGITQSPKYLFRKEGQNVTLSCEQNLNHDAMYWYRQDPGQGLRLIYYSQIVNDFQKGDIAEGYSVSREKKESFPLTVTSAQKNPTAFYLCASRKPTGEGGYNEQFFGPGTRLTVL.

The genes are TRBV6-6 and TRBJ1-3; D unclear. Between the trimmed V and J ends, which lost 5 bases and 4 bases, there was a span of 6 bases. The germline V gene encodes CDR1 MNHNY and CDR2 SVGAGI (reference sequence). The CDR3 consists of 12 residues. The CDR3 DNA is TGTGCCAGCAGTCCCGAGGGAAACACCATATATTTT. As protein: CASSPEGNTIYF.

CDR3 loop: CASRSGVSGTEAFF. The CDR3 nucleotides read TGCGCCAGCAGGTCAGGGGTGTCTGGGACTGAAGCTTTCTTT. The V gene is TRBV5-1, the J gene TRBJ1-1, with D possibly matching TRBD1 (6 bases). Trimming cost V 5 bases and J 5 bases, with 16 bases left between them. Germline-derived CDR1 and CDR2 are SGHRS and YFSETQ. This CDR3 region has 14 residues.

The chain recombines TRBV9 with TRBJ1-2, with TRBD1 as a possible D gene (6 bases). V lost 4 bases and J lost 0, with 13 bases in between. Looked up from germline, CDR1 is SGDLS and CDR2 is YYNGEE. This CDR3 has 15 amino acids. In DNA form, the CDR3 reads TGTGCCAGCAGCCAAGGGGGTTTAGCTAACTATGGCTACACCTTC. Residues: CASSQGGLANYGYTF. Looking up the rest from reference TRBV9 and TRBJ1-2 gives the full variable domain: DSGVTQTPKHLITATGQRVTLRCSPRSGDLSVYWYQQSLDQGLQFLIQYYNGEERAKGNILERFSAQQFPDLHSELNLSSLELGDSALYFCASSQGGLANYGYTFGSGTRLTVV.

The rearrangement uses TRBV6-1 and TRBJ2-1, with 10 nucleotides matching TRBD1. Per the germline V gene, CDR1 is MNHNS and CDR2 is SASEGT. The CDR3 loop spans 16 amino acids. The trim removed 3 bases at V and 7 bases at J, leaving 9 bases unmatched. The CDR3: CASSDQTGGEFNEQFF. CDR3 sequence (DNA): TGTGCCAGCAGTGACCAGACAGGGGGCGAATTTAATGAGCAGTTCTTC.

J is TRBJ2-5 and V is TRBV5-1; 7 bases align to TRBD2. V gave up 2 bases and J gave up 1 base; unmatched junction bases: 5. In germline, CDR1 is SGHRS, CDR2 YFSETQ. The CDR3 sequence is 15 residues long. The chain's CDR3 is CASSFGGSVQETQYF. CDR3 nucleotide sequence: TGCGCCAGCAGCTTCGGCGGGAGCGTCCAAGAGACCCAGTACTTC.

This clone was detected only once. This CDR3 is CASSPGNNSPLHF. The DNA for the CDR3 is TGTGCCAGCTCACCAGGCAACAATTCACCCCTCCACTTT. The rearrangement uses TRBV18 and TRBJ1-6; no clear D. This CDR3 has 13 residues. V lost 2 bases and J lost 7, with 6 bases in between. The germline V gene encodes CDR1 KGHSH and CDR2 LQKENI.

The rearrangement uses TRBV7-2 and TRBJ1-3; TRBD1 matches 8 bases. The CDR3 covers 16 residues. CDR1 and CDR2 (germline): SGHTA, FQGNSA. V trimming: 8 bases; J trimming: 1 base; junction bases outside the gene matches: 10. Here the CDR3 reads CASATRQGSSGNTIYF. The DNA of the CDR3 is TGTGCCAGCGCTACCCGACAGGGGTCTTCTGGAAACACCATATATTTT.

The chain is built from TRBV25-1 and TRBJ1-2; 10 nucleotides align to TRBD1. The germline CDR1 and CDR2 sequences are MGHDK and SYGVNS. V gave up 3 bases and J gave up 5 bases; unmatched junction bases: 6. The CDR3 sequence is 15 residues long. This chain's CDR3 is CASSDRTGGNYGYTF. The CDR3 bases are TGTGCCAGCAGTGACCGGACAGGGGGAAATTATGGCTACACCTTC.

This clone was seen a few times. The rearrangement links TRBV24-1 to TRBJ1-2; D might be TRBD1 (5 bases). The CDR3 extends over 16 amino acids. Deletions cut 3 bases from V and 7 bases from J, with 20 bases between. In germline, CDR1 is KGHDR, CDR2 SFDVKD. CDR3 in DNA: TGTGCCACCAGTGATGCCCCAGGCGGGGGGGGAGGTGGCTACACCTTC. Translated, it gives CATSDAPGGGGGGYTF.

V gene TRBV30 combines with J gene TRBJ1-2; TRBD1 is a possible D gene (5 bases). V was pared by 3 bases and J by 4 bases, with 12 bases between. Germline V gives CDR1 GTSNPN, CDR2 SVGIG (reference sequence). This CDR3 comprises 13 residues. CDR3 DNA: TGTGCCTGGAGCGCGGGGGGTCTCTATGGCTACACCTTC. This codes for CAWSAGGLYGYTF.

This chain connects TRBV2 to TRBJ1-4; 8 bases line up with TRBD1. Trimming at V came to 7 bases and at J to 8 bases, leaving 12 bases not matched to a gene. This CDR3 has 15 residues. CDR1 and CDR2 from the germline V gene are SNHLY and FYNNEI. The CDR3, as DNA: TGTGCCAGCAAAGTACAGGGACAGGCGGCGGAAAAACTGTTTTTT. Translating it yields CASKVQGQAAEKLFF.